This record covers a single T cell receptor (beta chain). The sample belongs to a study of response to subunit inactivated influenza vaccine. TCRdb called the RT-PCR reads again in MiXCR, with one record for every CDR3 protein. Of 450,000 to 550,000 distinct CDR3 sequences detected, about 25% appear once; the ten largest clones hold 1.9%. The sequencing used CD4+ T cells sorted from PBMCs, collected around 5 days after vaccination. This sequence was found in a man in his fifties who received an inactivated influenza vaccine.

The chain's CDR3 is CASSFLQGETQYF. The DNA for the CDR3 is TGTGCCAGCAGTTTTCTTCAGGGGGAGACCCAGTACTTC. V and J are TRBV12-3 or TRBV12-4 and TRBJ2-5, with D possibly matching TRBD1 (6 bases). The CDR3 is made up of 13 amino acids. V gave up 3 bases and J gave up 5 bases, with 10 bases separating them.